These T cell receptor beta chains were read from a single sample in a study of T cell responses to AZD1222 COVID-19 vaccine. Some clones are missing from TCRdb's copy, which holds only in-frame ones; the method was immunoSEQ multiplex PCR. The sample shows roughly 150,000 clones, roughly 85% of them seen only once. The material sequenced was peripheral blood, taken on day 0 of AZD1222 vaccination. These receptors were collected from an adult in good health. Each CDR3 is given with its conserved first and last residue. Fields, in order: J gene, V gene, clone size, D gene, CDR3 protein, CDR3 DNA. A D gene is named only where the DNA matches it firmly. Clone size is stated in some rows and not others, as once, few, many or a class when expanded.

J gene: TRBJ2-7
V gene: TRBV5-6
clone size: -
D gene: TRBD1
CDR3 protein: CASSLPGGLGPSYEQYF
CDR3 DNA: TGTGCCAGCAGCTTGCCAGGGGGCTTAGGTCCCTCCTACGAGCAGTACTTC

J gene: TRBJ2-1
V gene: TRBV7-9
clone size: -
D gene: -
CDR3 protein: CASSFRLRDPDSYNEQFF
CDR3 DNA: TGTGCCAGCAGCTTTAGACTTCGGGACCCCGACTCCTACAATGAGCAGTTCTTC

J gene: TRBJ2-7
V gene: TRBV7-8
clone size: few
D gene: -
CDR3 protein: CASSRTVTYEQYF
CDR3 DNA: TGTGCCAGCAGCCGGACTGTAACCTACGAGCAGTACTTC

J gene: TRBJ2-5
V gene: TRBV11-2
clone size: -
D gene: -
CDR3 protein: CASSLTGAGNGETQYF
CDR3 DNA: TGTGCCAGCAGCTTAACTGGGGCAGGGAATGGGGAGACCCAGTACTTC

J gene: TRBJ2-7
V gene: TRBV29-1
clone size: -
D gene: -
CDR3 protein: CSVEGVSGQYF
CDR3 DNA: TGCAGCGTTGAAGGGGTTTCCGGCCAGTACTTC

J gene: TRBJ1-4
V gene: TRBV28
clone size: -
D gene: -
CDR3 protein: CASRWFEKLFF
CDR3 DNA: TGTGCCAGCAGGTGGTTTGAAAAACTGTTTTTT

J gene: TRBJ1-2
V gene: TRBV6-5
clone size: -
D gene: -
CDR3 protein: CASSYSTPVGYTF
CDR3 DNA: TGTGCCAGCAGTTACTCGACCCCAGTTGGCTACACCTTC

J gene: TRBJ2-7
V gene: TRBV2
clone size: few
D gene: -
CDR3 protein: CASSVSGLREQYF
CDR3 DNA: TGTGCCAGCAGTGTCAGCGGACTGAGGGAGCAGTACTTC

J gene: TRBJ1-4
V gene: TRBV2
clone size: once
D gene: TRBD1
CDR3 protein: CASVQGDREATNEKLFF
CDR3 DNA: TGTGCCAGCGTCCAAGGGGACAGGGAGGCAACTAATGAAAAACTGTTTTTT

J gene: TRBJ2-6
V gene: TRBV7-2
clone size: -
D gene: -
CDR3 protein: CASSRQPGANVLTF
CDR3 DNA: TGTGCCAGCAGCCGTCAACCTGGGGCCAACGTCCTGACTTTC

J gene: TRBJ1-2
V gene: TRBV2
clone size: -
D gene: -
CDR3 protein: CASSDSHLDGYTF
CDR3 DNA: TGTGCCAGCAGTGATAGTCACCTGGACGGCTACACCTTC

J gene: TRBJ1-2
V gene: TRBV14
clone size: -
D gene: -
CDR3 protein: CASSQIGLGYTF
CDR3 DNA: TGTGCCAGCAGCCAGATAGGTCTTGGCTACACCTTC

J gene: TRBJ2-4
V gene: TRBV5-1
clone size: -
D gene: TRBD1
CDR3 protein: CASSLGTENIQYF
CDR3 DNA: TGCGCCAGCAGCTTAGGGACAGAGAATATTCAGTACTTC

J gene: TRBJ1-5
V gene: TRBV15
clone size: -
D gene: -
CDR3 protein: CATSRGGLHQPQHF
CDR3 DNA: TGTGCCACCAGCAGAGGAGGGCTCCATCAGCCCCAGCATTTT

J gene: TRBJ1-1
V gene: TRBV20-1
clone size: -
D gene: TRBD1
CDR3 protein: CSAGTGFEAFF
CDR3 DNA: TGCAGTGCGGGGACAGGGTTTGAAGCTTTCTTT

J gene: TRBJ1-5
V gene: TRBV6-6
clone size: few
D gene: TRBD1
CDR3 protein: CASSPLGTGGYSNQPQHF
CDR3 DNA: TGTGCCAGCAGTCCCCTCGGGACAGGGGGTTATAGCAATCAGCCCCAGCATTTT

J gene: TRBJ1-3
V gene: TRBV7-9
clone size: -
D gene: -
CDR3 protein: CASSFLLHLSGNTIYF
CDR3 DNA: TGTGCCAGCAGCTTCCTTCTACACCTCTCTGGAAACACCATATATTTT

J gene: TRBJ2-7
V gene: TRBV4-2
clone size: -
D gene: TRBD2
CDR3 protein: CASSQDPLAGVEQYF
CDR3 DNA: TGTGCCAGCAGCCAAGATCCCCTAGCGGGAGTCGAGCAGTACTTC

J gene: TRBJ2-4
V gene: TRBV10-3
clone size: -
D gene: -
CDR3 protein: CAISESGQFKNIQYF
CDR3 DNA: TGTGCCATCAGTGAGTCAGGGCAATTCAAAAACATTCAGTACTTC

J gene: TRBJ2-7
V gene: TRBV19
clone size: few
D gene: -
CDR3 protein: CASQRTASSYEQYF
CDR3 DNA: TGTGCCAGCCAGCGAACCGCTAGCTCCTACGAGCAGTACTTC

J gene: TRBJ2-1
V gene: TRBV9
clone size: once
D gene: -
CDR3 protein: CASSPWAGGNEQFF
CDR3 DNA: TGTGCCAGCAGCCCGTGGGCCGGGGGCAATGAGCAGTTCTTC

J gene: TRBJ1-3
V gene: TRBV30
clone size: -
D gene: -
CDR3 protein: CAWDAGDSGNTIYF
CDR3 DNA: TGTGCCTGGGACGCTGGCGACTCTGGAAACACCATATATTTT

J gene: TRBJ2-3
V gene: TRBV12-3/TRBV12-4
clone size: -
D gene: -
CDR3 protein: CASTMTETDTQYF
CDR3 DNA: TGTGCCAGCACGATGACTGAGACAGATACGCAGTATTTT

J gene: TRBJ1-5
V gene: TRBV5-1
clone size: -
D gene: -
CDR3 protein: CASSLDSNQPQHF
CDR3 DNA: TGCGCCAGCAGCTTGGACAGCAATCAGCCCCAGCATTTT

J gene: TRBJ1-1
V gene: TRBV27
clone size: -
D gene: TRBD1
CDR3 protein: CASSPGTANTEAFF
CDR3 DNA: TGTGCCAGCAGTCCCGGGACAGCGAACACTGAAGCTTTCTTT

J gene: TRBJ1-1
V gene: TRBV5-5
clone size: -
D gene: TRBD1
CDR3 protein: CASSGGTGYPEAFF
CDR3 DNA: TGTGCCAGCAGCGGAGGGACAGGGTACCCTGAAGCTTTCTTT

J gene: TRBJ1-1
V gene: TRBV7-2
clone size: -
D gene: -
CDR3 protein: CASSLGPGGEAFF
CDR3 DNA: TGTGCCAGCAGCTTGGGACCGGGGGGTGAAGCTTTCTTT

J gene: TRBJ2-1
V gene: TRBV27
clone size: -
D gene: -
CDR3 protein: CAASLRGANNEQFF
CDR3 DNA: TGTGCCGCCTCCCTTAGGGGGGCTAACAATGAGCAGTTCTTC

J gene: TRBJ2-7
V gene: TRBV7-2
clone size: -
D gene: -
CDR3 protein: CASCPGAGAYEQYF
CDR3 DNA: TGTGCCAGCTGCCCGGGGGCGGGAGCCTACGAGCAGTACTTC

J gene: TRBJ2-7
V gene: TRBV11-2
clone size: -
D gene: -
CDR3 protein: CASSLALVSRGRDYEQYF
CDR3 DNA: TGTGCCAGCAGCTTAGCCCTAGTTTCCCGGGGCCGCGACTACGAGCAGTACTTC

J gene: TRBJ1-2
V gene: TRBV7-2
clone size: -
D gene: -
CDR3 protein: CASSLSHNYGYTF
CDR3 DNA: TGTGCCAGCAGCTTGTCCCATAACTATGGCTACACCTTC

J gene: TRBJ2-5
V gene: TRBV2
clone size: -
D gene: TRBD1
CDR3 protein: CASTRQGRQETQYF
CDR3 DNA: TGTGCCAGCACCAGACAGGGAAGGCAAGAGACCCAGTACTTC

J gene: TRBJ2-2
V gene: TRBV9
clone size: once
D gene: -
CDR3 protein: CASSAKRGRPPNTGELFF
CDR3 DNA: TGTGCCAGCAGCGCAAAGAGGGGCCGTCCCCCGAACACCGGGGAGCTGTTTTTT

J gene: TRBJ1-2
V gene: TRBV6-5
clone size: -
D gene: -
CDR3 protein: CASSYSSPGGVGYTF
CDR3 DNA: TGTGCCAGCAGTTACTCGAGTCCCGGGGGGGTTGGCTACACCTTC

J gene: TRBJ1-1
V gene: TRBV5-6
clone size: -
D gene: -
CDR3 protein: CASSLRGLGNTEAFF
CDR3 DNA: TGTGCCAGCAGCTTGCGAGGGCTGGGGAACACTGAAGCTTTCTTT

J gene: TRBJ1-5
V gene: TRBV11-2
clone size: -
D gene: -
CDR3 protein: CASSPLVAGNQPQHF
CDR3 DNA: TGTGCCAGCAGCCCCCTCGTCGCGGGTAATCAGCCCCAGCATTTT